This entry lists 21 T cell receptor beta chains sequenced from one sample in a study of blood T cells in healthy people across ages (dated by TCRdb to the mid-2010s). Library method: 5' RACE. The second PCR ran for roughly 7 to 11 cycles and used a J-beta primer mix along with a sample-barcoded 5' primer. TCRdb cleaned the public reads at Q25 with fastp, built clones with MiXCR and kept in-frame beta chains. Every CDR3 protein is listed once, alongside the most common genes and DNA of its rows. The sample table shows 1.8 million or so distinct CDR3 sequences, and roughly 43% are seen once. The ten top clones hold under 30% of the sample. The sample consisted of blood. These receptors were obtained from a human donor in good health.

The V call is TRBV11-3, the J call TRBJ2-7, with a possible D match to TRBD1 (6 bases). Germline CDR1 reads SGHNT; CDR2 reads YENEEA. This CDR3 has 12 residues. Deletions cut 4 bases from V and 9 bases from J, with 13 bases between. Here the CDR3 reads CASSSRQAPQYF. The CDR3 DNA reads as TGTGCCAGCAGCTCCAGACAGGCCCCGCAGTACTTC.

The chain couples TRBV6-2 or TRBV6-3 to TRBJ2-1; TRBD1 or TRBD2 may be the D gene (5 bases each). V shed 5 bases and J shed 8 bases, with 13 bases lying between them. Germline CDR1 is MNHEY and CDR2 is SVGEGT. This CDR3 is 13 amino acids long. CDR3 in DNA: TGTGCCAGCAGTCGGGACGAACGGGATGAGCAGTTCTTC. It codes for CASSRDERDEQFF.

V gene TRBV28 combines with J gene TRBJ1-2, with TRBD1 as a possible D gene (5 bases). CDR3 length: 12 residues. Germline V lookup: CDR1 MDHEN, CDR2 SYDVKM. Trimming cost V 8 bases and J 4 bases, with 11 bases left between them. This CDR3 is CASASGGYGYTF. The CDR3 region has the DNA TGTGCCAGCGCGAGCGGGGGCTATGGCTACACCTTC.

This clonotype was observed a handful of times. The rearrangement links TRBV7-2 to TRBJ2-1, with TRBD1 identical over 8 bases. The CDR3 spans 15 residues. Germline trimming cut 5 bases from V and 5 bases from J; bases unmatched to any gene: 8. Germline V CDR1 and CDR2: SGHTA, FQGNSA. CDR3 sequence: CASSLQGDPHNEQFF. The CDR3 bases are TGTGCCAGCAGCCTACAGGGGGATCCACACAATGAGCAGTTCTTC.

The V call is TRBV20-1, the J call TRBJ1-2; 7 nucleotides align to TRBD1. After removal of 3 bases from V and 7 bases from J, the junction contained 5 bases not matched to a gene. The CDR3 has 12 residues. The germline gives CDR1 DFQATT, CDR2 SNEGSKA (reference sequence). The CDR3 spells CSARTGRSGYTF. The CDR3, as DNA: TGCAGTGCTAGGACAGGGAGGAGTGGCTACACCTTC.

The CDR3, as DNA: TGTGCCAGCAGTTTGACGGACAGAACCACAGATACGCAGTATTTT. It yields the protein CASSLTDRTTDTQYF. The chain links TRBV7-2 to TRBJ2-3, with D perhaps matching TRBD1 (6 bases). Trimming removed 6 bases at V and 2 bases at J, with 15 bases between. The CDR3 covers 15 residues. Germline V CDR1 and CDR2: SGHTA, FQGNSA. Full variable domain (outside the CDR3, taken from reference TRBV7-2 and TRBJ2-3): GAGVSQSPSNKVTEKGKDVELRCDPISGHTALYWYRQSLGQGLEFLIYFQGNSAPDKSGLPSDRFSAERTGGSVSTLTIQRTQQEDSAVYLCASSLTDRTTDTQYFGPGTRLTVL.

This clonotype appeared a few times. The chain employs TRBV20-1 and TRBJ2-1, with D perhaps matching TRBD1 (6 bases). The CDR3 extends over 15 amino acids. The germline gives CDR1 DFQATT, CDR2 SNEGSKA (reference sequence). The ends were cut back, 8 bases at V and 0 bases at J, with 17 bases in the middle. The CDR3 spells CSLYRGMSSYNEQFF. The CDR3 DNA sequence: TGCAGTCTCTATAGGGGGATGAGCTCCTACAATGAGCAGTTCTTC.

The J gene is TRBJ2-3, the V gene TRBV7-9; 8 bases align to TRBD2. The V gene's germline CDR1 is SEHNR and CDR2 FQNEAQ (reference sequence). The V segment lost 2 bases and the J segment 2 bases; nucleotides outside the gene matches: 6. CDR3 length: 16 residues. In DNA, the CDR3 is TGTGCCAGCAGCTTACGAGGAGCGGGGGACACAGATACGCAGTATTTT. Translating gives CASSLRGAGDTDTQYF.

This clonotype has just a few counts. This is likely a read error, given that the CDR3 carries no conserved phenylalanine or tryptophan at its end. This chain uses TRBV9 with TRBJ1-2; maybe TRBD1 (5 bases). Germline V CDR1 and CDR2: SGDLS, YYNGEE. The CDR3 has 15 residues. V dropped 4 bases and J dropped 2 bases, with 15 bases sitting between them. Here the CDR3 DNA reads TGTGCCAGCAGCATACACAGGACACAGAACTATGGCTACACCTGC. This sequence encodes CASSIHRTQNYGYTC.

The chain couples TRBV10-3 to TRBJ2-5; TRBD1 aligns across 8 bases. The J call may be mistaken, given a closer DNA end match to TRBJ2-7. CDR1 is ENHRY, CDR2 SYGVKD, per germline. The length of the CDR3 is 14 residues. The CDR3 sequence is CAIRMTGARNEQYF. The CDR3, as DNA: TGTGCCATCAGGATGACAGGGGCCCGAAACGAGCAGTACTTC.

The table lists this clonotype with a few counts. This CDR3 is CASSQPDRALYGYTF. CDR3 nucleotide sequence: TGTGCCAGCAGCCAACCGGACAGGGCCCTCTATGGCTACACCTTC. The chain employs TRBV6-6 and TRBJ1-2; 8 positions match TRBD1. V gave up 6 bases and J gave up 4 bases; unmatched junction bases: 10. Germline V gene sequence: CDR1 MNHNY, CDR2 SVGAGI (reference sequence). The length of the CDR3 is 15 residues.

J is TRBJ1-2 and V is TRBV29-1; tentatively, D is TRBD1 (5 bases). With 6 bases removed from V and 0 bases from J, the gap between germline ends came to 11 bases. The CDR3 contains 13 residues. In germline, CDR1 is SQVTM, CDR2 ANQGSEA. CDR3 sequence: CSVDISANYGYTF. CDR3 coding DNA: TGCAGCGTGGACATTTCGGCTAACTATGGCTACACCTTC.

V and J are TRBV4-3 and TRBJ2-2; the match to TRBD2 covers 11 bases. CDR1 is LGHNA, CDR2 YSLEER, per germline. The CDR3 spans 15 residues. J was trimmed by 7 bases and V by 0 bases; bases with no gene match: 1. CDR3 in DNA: TGCGCCAGCAGCCAAGAACTAGCGGGGGTCGGGGAGCTGTTTTTT. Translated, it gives CASSQELAGVGELFF.

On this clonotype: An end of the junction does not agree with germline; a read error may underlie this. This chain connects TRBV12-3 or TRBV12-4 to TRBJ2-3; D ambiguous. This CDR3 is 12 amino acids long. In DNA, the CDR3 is TGTCCCAGCAGTCCCACCGCAGATACGCAGTATTTT. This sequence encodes CPSSPTADTQYF.

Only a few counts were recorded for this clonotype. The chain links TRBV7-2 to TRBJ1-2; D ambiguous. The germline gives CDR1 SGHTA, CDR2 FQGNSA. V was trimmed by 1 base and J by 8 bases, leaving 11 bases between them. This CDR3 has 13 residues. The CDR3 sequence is CASSLGGMWGYTF. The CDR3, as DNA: TGTGCCAGCAGCTTAGGCGGGATGTGGGGCTACACCTTC.

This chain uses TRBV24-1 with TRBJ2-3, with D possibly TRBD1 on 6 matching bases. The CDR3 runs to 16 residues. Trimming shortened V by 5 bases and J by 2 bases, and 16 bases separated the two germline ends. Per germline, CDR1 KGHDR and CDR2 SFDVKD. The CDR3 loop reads CATSGHRAFDTDTQYF. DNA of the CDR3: TGTGCCACCAGTGGACACAGGGCGTTTGACACAGATACGCAGTATTTT.

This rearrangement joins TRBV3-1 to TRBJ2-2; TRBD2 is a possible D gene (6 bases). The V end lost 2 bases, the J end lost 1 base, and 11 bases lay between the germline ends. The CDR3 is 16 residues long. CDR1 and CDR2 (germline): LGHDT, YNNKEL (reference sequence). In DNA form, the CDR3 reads TGTGCCAGCAGCCAATTGGGACTTGTGAACACCGGGGAGCTGTTTTTT. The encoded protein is CASSQLGLVNTGELFF.

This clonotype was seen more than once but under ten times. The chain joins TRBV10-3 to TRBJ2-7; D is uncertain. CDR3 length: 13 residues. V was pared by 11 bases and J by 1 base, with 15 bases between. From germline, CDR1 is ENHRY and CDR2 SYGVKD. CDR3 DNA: TGTGCCGTTTTGGACGGAGTATCCTACGAGCAGTACTTC. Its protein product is CAVLDGVSYEQYF.

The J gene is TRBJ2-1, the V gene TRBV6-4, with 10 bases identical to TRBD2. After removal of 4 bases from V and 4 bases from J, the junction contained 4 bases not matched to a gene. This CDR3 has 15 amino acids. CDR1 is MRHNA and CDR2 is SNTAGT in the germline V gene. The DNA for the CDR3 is TGTGCCAGCAGTGGAAGTAGCGGGGGGTACAATGAGCAGTTCTTC. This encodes CASSGSSGGYNEQFF.

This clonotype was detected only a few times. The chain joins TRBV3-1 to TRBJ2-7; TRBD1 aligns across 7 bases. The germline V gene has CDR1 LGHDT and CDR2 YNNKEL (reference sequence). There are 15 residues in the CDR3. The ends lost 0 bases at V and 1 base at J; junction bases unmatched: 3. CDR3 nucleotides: TGTGCCAGCAGCCAAGATGGGACAGTGTCCTACGAGCAGTACTTC. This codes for CASSQDGTVSYEQYF.

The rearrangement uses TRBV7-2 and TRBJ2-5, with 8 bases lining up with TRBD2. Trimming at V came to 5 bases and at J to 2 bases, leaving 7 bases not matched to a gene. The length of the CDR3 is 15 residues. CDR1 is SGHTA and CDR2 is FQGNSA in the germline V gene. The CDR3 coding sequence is TGTGCCAGCAGCCGCCGGTCGGGGGGGCAAGAGACCCAGTACTTC. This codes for CASSRRSGGQETQYF.